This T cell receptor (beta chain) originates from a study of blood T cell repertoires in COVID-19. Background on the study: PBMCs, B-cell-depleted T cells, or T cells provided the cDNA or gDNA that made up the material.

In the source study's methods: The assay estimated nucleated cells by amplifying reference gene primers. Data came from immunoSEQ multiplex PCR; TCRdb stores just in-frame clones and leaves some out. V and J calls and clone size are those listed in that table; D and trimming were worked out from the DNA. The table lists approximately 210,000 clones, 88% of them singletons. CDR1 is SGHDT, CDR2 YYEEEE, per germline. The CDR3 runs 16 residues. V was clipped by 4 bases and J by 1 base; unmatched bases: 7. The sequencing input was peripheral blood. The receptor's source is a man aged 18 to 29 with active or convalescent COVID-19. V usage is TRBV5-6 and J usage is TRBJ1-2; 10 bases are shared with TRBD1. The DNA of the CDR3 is TGTGCCAGCAGCGGGACAGGGGTTAGCGATAACTATGGCTACACCTTC. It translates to CASSGTGVSDNYGYTF.